This passage covers 6 T cell receptor beta chains from one sample sequenced in a study of response to subunit inactivated influenza vaccine. TCRdb redid the calling of the RT-PCR reads with MiXCR, one entry per CDR3 protein. The sample lists 600,000 to 700,000 distinct CDR3 sequences; about 15% were seen once. The sequences come from PBMCs from blood, collected approximately 15 days before vaccination. The receptor set was obtained from a man aged 50 to 60 who received an inactivated influenza vaccine.

The table lists this clonotype with a few counts. The V call is TRBV27, the J call TRBJ2-7; 7 bases are a match to TRBD1. V was clipped by 3 bases and J by 0 bases; unmatched bases: 5. Germline assignment: CDR1 MNHEY and CDR2 SMNVEV (reference sequence). The CDR3 is 15 residues long. CDR3 in amino acids: CASSLVGDSSYEQYF. The CDR3 region has the DNA TGTGCCAGCAGTTTGGTTGGGGACAGCTCCTACGAGCAGTACTTC.

This clonotype occurred many times. The chain uses TRBV5-1 and TRBJ2-1; weak D call: TRBD2 (7 bases). Trimming removed 4 bases from V and 5 bases from J, with 16 bases in between. Germline CDR1 SGHRS, CDR2 YFSETQ. The length of the CDR3 is 15 residues. The CDR3 nucleotides are TGCGCCAGCAGCCTTGGGGGGGCGCTCCACAATGAGCAGTTCTTC. This codes for CASSLGGALHNEQFF.

This clonotype occurred once. The chain joins TRBV5-1 to TRBJ2-1, with D unresolved. The CDR3 totals 15 residues. Trimming pared 0 bases from V and 5 bases from J, leaving 12 bases between. CDR1 is SGHRS and CDR2 is YFSETQ in the germline V gene. CDR3 DNA sequence: TGCGCCAGCAGCTTGGAGGGCAGGCGCGACAATGAGCAGTTCTTC. Protein sequence: CASSLEGRRDNEQFF.

This chain connects TRBV7-9 to TRBJ2-2; D remains unclear. CDR1 and CDR2 (germline): SEHNR, FQNEAQ (reference sequence). Between the trimmed V and J ends, which lost 4 bases and 6 bases, there was a span of 9 bases. The CDR3 is made up of 13 amino acids. CDR3 sequence (DNA): TGTGCCAGCAGCTATACAAGGTCCGGGGAGCTGTTTTTT. As protein: CASSYTRSGELFF.

This chain joins TRBV5-1 and TRBJ2-1; D is unclear. V was shortened by 5 bases and J by 0 bases, with 12 bases between the two germline ends. The germline V gene has CDR1 SGHRS and CDR2 YFSETQ. This CDR3 comprises 15 residues. The CDR3 region is CASSNARSSYNEQFF. Written as DNA, the CDR3 is TGCGCCAGCAGTAACGCAAGGAGCTCCTACAATGAGCAGTTCTTC. Looking up the rest from reference TRBV5-1 and TRBJ2-1 gives the full variable domain: KAGVTQTPRYLIKTRGQQVTLSCSPISGHRSVSWYQQTPGQGLQFLFEYFSETQRNKGNFPGRFSGRQFSNSRSEMNVSTLELGDSALYLCASSNARSSYNEQFFGPGTRLTVL.

The chain combines TRBV25-1 with TRBJ2-6; TRBD1 matches at 11 bases. J lost 2 bases, V lost 6 bases, and 6 bases had no gene match. Germline-derived CDR1 and CDR2 are MGHDK and SYGVNS. This CDR3 contains 17 residues. The CDR3 reads CASSRGQGEPGANVLTF. The CDR3 nucleotides read TGTGCCAGCAGCAGGGGACAGGGGGAACCTGGGGCCAACGTCCTGACTTTC.